What follows are 22 T cell receptor beta chains derived from one specimen sequenced in a study of cytomegalovirus exposure and HLA in healthy donors (dated by TCRdb to 2016 to 2017). Libraries were made using the immunoSEQ multiplex PCR assay. For the multiplex PCR, a mixture combining 60 forward primers for TCR Vbeta segments and 13 reverse primers for TCR Jbeta segments was used. TCRdb holds this immuneACCESS table with in-frame rearrangements only. Some clones are missing; in checked studies, unresolved V genes explain under half, and the rest has no known cause. Within this sample are some 54,000 clones, with 75% to 85% of them counted one time only. 5.5% to 7% of the sample belongs to the ten largest clones. Sequenced: PBMCs. These TCRs come from a male donor in good health and CMV-seronegative.

This clone has just one count. The chain has TRBV6-6 and TRBJ1-5, with D possibly matching TRBD1 (6 bases). The germline V gene has CDR1 MNHNY and CDR2 SVGAGI (reference sequence). The CDR3 totals 14 residues. V lost 5 bases to trimming and J lost 4 bases, with 12 bases between them. CDR3 DNA: TGTGCCAGCAGTACGGGGACAAAAAATCAGCCCCAGCATTTT. It specifies CASSTGTKNQPQHF.

The chain employs TRBV30 and TRBJ1-1; no clear D gene. Trimming stripped 3 bases from V and 4 bases from J, with 12 bases between. This CDR3 is 13 amino acids long. The germline V gene has CDR1 GTSNPN and CDR2 SVGIG (reference sequence). Here the CDR3 DNA reads TGTGCCTGGAGCCTGATGATGGCCACTGAAGCTTTCTTT. Translating gives CAWSLMMATEAFF.

V usage is TRBV7-2 and J usage is TRBJ1-4; 10 bases are a match to TRBD1. The CDR3 contains 14 residues. Trimming cost V 4 bases and J 6 bases; bases outside gene matches: 2. The germline V gene encodes CDR1 SGHTA and CDR2 FQGNSA. The CDR3 region is CASSWGQGYEKLFF. CDR3 DNA sequence: TGTGCCAGCAGCTGGGGACAGGGGTATGAAAAACTGTTTTTT.

The CDR3, as DNA: TGTGCCAGTAGTATAAGGCTAGCGGGGGGTGTAGATACGCAGTATTTT. Residues: CASSIRLAGGVDTQYF. The chain couples TRBV19 to TRBJ2-3, with 11 bases lining up with TRBD2. The length of the CDR3 is 16 residues. CDR1 is LNHDA and CDR2 is SQIVND in the germline V gene (reference sequence). The J segment lost 5 bases and the V segment lost 2 bases, leaving 6 bases of the junction unmatched.

This clone was seen just once. V is TRBV2 and J is TRBJ1-1; D gene unclear. Germline CDR1 SNHLY, CDR2 FYNNEI. The CDR3 consists of 14 residues. V was trimmed by 6 bases and J by 2 bases, leaving 13 bases between them. CDR3: CASSPEQVNTEAFF. CDR3 bases: TGTGCCAGCAGCCCCGAGCAGGTTAACACTGAAGCTTTCTTT.

This chain uses TRBV21-1 with TRBJ2-4; TRBD1 was called by the table and not checked on the DNA. TRBV21-1 is a listed pseudogene. This CDR3 has 17 residues. DNA of the CDR3: TGTGCCAGCAGCCCAGGTGGGACAGGGGGTGCCAAAAACATTCAGTACTTC. The encoded protein is CASSPGGTGGAKNIQYF.

This clone was seen just once. The genes are TRBV5-5 and TRBJ1-1; unclear D gene. V was shortened by 4 bases and J by 0 bases, with 4 bases between the two germline ends. CDR1 and CDR2 (germline): SGHKS, YYEKEE (reference sequence). There are 12 residues in the CDR3. The CDR3 bases are TGTGCCAGCAGCCCAGTGAACACTGAAGCTTTCTTT. Residues: CASSPVNTEAFF.

This chain uses TRBV2 with TRBJ1-2; 7 bases map to TRBD1. Germline loops: CDR1 SNHLY, CDR2 FYNNEI. The CDR3 contains 15 residues. J lost 4 bases, V lost 2 bases, and 7 bases had no gene match. The CDR3 DNA follows: TGTGCCAGCAGTGAACAGGGGGGCCTGTTCTATGGCTACACCTTC. The encoded protein is CASSEQGGLFYGYTF.

Regarding this clone: Other nucleotide sequences in the sample specify the same CDR3. The chain uses TRBV19 and TRBJ1-4; D gene uncertain. V was clipped by 3 bases and J by 8 bases, with 4 bases between them. From germline, CDR1 is LNHDA and CDR2 SQIVND (reference sequence). The CDR3 runs to 11 residues. CDR3 sequence: CASSISEKLFF. The CDR3 nucleotides are TGTGCCAGTAGTATTTCGGAAAAACTGTTTTTT.

The chain recombines TRBV19 with TRBJ1-1, with D possibly TRBD1 on 5 matching bases. The CDR3 has 16 residues. The ends were cut back, 5 bases at V and 1 base at J, with 17 bases in the middle. Looked up from germline, CDR1 is LNHDA and CDR2 is SQIVND (reference sequence). The CDR3 sequence is CASSHPWVGENTEAFF. In nucleotides, the CDR3 is TGTGCCAGTAGTCATCCTTGGGTAGGGGAGAACACTGAAGCTTTCTTT.

The chain is built from TRBV15 and TRBJ1-1; D might be TRBD1 (5 bases). V shed 0 bases and J shed 11 bases, with 13 bases lying between them. Germline CDR1 and CDR2: LNHNV and YYDKDF (reference sequence). The CDR3 is made up of 13 amino acids. CDR3 coding DNA: TGTGCCACCAGCAGAGAAATCGGGACTCGGGCTTTCTTT. Translated, it gives CATSREIGTRAFF.

CDR3 sequence: CSVERGNEQFF. In DNA form, the CDR3 reads TGCAGCGTTGAACGAGGGAATGAGCAGTTCTTC. The chain links TRBV29-1 to TRBJ2-1, with D perhaps matching TRBD2 (5 bases). Germline CDR1 is SQVTM and CDR2 is ANQGSEA. The V end lost 2 bases, the J end lost 7 bases, and 6 bases lay between the germline ends. The CDR3 extends over 11 amino acids.

The rearrangement uses TRBV7-2 and TRBJ1-3, with TRBD1 matching 7 bases. CDR1 SGHTA and CDR2 FQGNSA come from the germline V gene. J was trimmed by 3 bases and V by 0 bases; bases with no gene match: 5. The CDR3 has 16 residues. Written as DNA, the CDR3 is TGTGCCAGCAGCTTAGCTCCAGGGGGAGGTGGAAACACCATATATTTT. Its translation is CASSLAPGGGGNTIYF.

V is TRBV4-2 and J is TRBJ2-5, with 12 bases that match TRBD2. Near its end, the DNA agrees better with TRBJ2-7, so the J call may be wrong. CDR3 length: 18 amino acids. Germline V gene sequence: CDR1 LGHNA, CDR2 YNFKEQ. The CDR3 nucleotides are TGTGCCAGCAGCCAAGGACTAGCGGGGGCCGCCTACTCCTACGAGCAGTACTTC. It is translated as CASSQGLAGAAYSYEQYF.

This clone was observed once. The chain joins TRBV19 to TRBJ1-1, with TRBD1 matching over 7 bases. V lost 7 bases and J lost 1; bases outside the gene matches: 21. CDR1 and CDR2 from the germline V gene are LNHDA and SQIVND (reference sequence). The CDR3 contains 19 residues. The CDR3 loop reads CASTLYPLSYTGANTEAFF. The CDR3 bases are TGTGCCAGTACCCTCTATCCACTGTCCTATACAGGGGCGAACACTGAAGCTTTCTTT. The full variable domain, completed using reference TRBV19 and TRBJ1-1, is DGGITQSPKYLFRKEGQNVTLSCEQNLNHDAMYWYRQDPGQGLRLIYYSQIVNDFQKGDIAEGYSVSREKKESFPLTVTSAQKNPTAFYLCASTLYPLSYTGANTEAFFGQGTRLTVV.

The chain employs TRBV7-9 and TRBJ2-3; unclear D gene. The CDR3 covers 15 residues. The germline gives CDR1 SEHNR, CDR2 FQNEAQ (reference sequence). Trimming stripped 2 bases from V and 0 bases from J, with 9 bases between. In DNA, the CDR3 is TGTGCCAGCAGCTTACAAGGAGAGAGCACAGATACGCAGTATTTT. Translation gives CASSLQGESTDTQYF.

In its sample, this clone was seen once. This chain links TRBV7-6 with TRBJ2-7, with D unresolved. Germline-derived CDR1 and CDR2 are SGHVS and FNYEAQ. The CDR3 is 12 residues long. With 4 bases removed from V and 4 bases from J, the gap between germline ends came to 8 bases. The CDR3, as DNA: TGTGCCAGCAGCTCTCTAGTTTACGAGCAGTACTTC. Protein: CASSSLVYEQYF.

The chain combines TRBV30 with TRBJ1-1, with a tentative D call TRBD1 (5 bases). Trimming removed 2 bases from V and 1 base from J, with 8 bases in between. The CDR3 runs to 13 residues. Germline CDR1 GTSNPN, CDR2 SVGIG (reference sequence). The CDR3 DNA sequence: TGTGCCTGGAGTTGGACACCGAACACTGAAGCTTTCTTT. This encodes CAWSWTPNTEAFF.

The CDR3 reads CASSQEYGQGARETQYF. The CDR3 nucleotides are TGCGCCAGCAGCCAAGAATACGGCCAGGGGGCTCGTGAGACCCAGTACTTC. The chain couples TRBV4-3 to TRBJ2-5; 8 nucleotides match TRBD1. The CDR3 has 17 residues. Germline trimming cut 0 bases from V and 5 bases from J; bases unmatched to any gene: 11. The germline gives CDR1 LGHNA, CDR2 YSLEER.

The table lists this clone with a few counts. The V and J genes are TRBV27 and TRBJ1-1; D gene uncertain. With 3 bases removed from V and 13 bases from J, the gap between germline ends came to 15 bases. Germline V gene data show CDR1 as MNHEY and CDR2 as SMNVEV (reference sequence). The CDR3 has 12 residues. CDR3 coding DNA: TGTGCCAGCAGTTTTCTAAAAGGTGGAGTTTTCTTT. It translates to CASSFLKGGVFF.

V gene TRBV4-3 combines with J gene TRBJ2-1; 10 nucleotides match TRBD2. The germline V gene encodes CDR1 LGHNA and CDR2 YSLEER. V dropped 3 bases and J dropped 9; count of bases not matched to a gene: 8. The CDR3 is 15 residues long. In DNA, the CDR3 is TGCGCCAGCAGCCAGAGCGGGGGGGCCAGAGGTGAGCAGTTCTTC. The encoded protein is CASSQSGGARGEQFF.

The chain couples TRBV6-5 to TRBJ2-3; possibly TRBD2 for D (6 bases). The CDR3 runs 14 residues. V was shortened by 2 bases and J by 2 bases, with 8 bases between the two germline ends. The germline gives CDR1 MNHEY, CDR2 SVGAGI. CDR3: CASSYAGLTDTQYF. The CDR3 DNA sequence: TGTGCCAGCAGTTACGCGGGGCTCACAGATACGCAGTATTTT.